This T cell receptor beta chain stems from a study of human T cells and chemical hapten exposure. Whole-study context: Patch testing placed 0.01% DPC on the upper back, with readings at 6 days. Findings and limits, study-wide: Sensitization with DPC brought no change to TCRs above 1 in 1000 in frequency. Compared with pre-sensitization or healthy control sets, expanded TCRs clustered more.

The germline V gene has CDR1 SGHTA and CDR2 FQGTGA. Trimming left V 2 bases short and J 7 bases short, with 9 bases between. This CDR3 has 13 amino acids. Unique molecular identifiers were attached to individual cDNA molecules during library preparation. MiXCR was run by TCRdb on the RACE reads, yielding one entry per CDR3 protein. The profile shows around 340,000 distinct CDR3 sequences, roughly 6.9% of them singletons. Time point denoted: patch test 1, 2 weeks after DPC sensitization. This sample's treatment: therapeutic diphenylcyclopropenone sensitization with weekly scalp DPC. This clonotype was seen a few times. The antigen is undetermined.

V usage is TRBV7-3 and J usage is TRBJ1-5; no definite D call. The sample was whole blood, taken in connection with sensitization to the hapten diphenylcyclopropenone (DPC). The TCR was taken from a young woman with alopecia areata. Some clones in this sample may be carry-over from other donors' samples. The CDR3 DNA reads TGTGCCAGCAGCTTACGATCACCCCAGCCCCAGCATTTT. This encodes CASSLRSPQPQHF.